The next 10 T cell receptor beta chains were all read from a single sample in a study of T cells in Graves' hyperthyroidism and ophthalmopathy. It was RNA transcripts that yielded the amplified TCR beta CDR3 regions. First-round RT-PCR of the TCR CDR3 relied on the HTBI primer set. One entry per CDR3 protein, called by TCRdb with MiXCR from the multiplex PCR reads. The data show roughly 330,000 distinct CDR3 sequences, roughly 17% seen once. The sequenced sample consisted of blood. Receptor source: a man younger than 45 with Graves' hyperthyroidism.

The CDR3 here is CASSEFPYEQYF. As DNA, the CDR3 is TGTGCCAGCAGTGAGTTCCCTTACGAGCAGTACTTC. This chain uses TRBV25-1 with TRBJ2-7; no clear D gene. The germline gives CDR1 MGHDK, CDR2 SYGVNS. This CDR3 has 12 residues. The ends were cut back, 3 bases at V and 4 bases at J, with 7 bases in the middle.

This chain connects TRBV7-8 to TRBJ2-7; 8 nucleotides line up with TRBD2. The trim removed 0 bases at V and 3 bases at J, leaving 4 bases unmatched. This CDR3 contains 15 residues. Germline V gene data show CDR1 as SGHVS and CDR2 as FQNEAQ. For the CDR3, the DNA is TGTGCCAGCAGCTTAGCGGGACTAGATTACTACGAGCAGTACTTC. This gives the protein CASSLAGLDYYEQYF.

This clonotype occurred many times. J is TRBJ2-1 and V is TRBV3-1; possibly TRBD2 for D (5 bases). Germline assignment: CDR1 LGHDT and CDR2 YNNKEL (reference sequence). V was trimmed by 2 bases and J by 0 bases, leaving 14 bases between them. The CDR3 covers 17 residues. CDR3 protein: CASSQLLSGTSYNEQFF. As DNA, the CDR3 is TGTGCCAGCAGCCAACTCCTGAGCGGTACCTCCTACAATGAGCAGTTCTTC.

As for this clonotype: A clone one base away is much larger, so this may be a read error. The chain combines TRBV9 with TRBJ2-7; 9 bases agree with TRBD2. There are 18 residues in the CDR3. Germline V gene lookup returns CDR1 SGDLS and CDR2 YYNGEE. CDR3 loop: CASSVALAGDGGHYGQYF. The DNA for the CDR3 is TGTGCCAGCAGCGTAGCACTAGCGGGCGACGGGGGGCACTACGGGCAGTACTTC.

The chain has TRBV9 and TRBJ2-1; 11 bases are a match to TRBD2. Per the germline V gene, CDR1 is SGDLS and CDR2 is YYNGEE. CDR3 size: 15 residues. The J segment lost 4 bases and the V segment lost 3 bases, leaving 3 bases of the junction unmatched. CDR3 sequence: CASSDGTSGYNEQFF. The CDR3 DNA follows: TGTGCCAGCAGCGACGGGACTAGCGGTTACAATGAGCAGTTCTTC.

This clonotype has ten or more counts. The chain combines TRBV28 with TRBJ2-1; TRBD2 matches 12 bases. V lost 5 bases and J lost 4; bases outside the gene matches: 9. Germline CDR1 is MDHEN and CDR2 is SYDVKM. The CDR3 is made up of 17 amino acids. The CDR3, as DNA: TGTGCCAGCAGTCCTCCGACCGGGACTAGCGGGTACAATGAGCAGTTCTTC. Residues: CASSPPTGTSGYNEQFF.

This clonotype was seen at least ten times. The chain joins TRBV6-1 to TRBJ2-5, with 7 bases fitting TRBD1. The CDR3 loop spans 15 amino acids. Unmatched junction bases numbered 12, after V lost 6 bases and J lost 5 bases. Germline assignment: CDR1 MNHNS and CDR2 SASEGT. CDR3 nucleotide sequence: TGTGCCAGCAGCGAACTCACAGGGGTGGTCGAGACCCAGTACTTC. It encodes CASSELTGVVETQYF.

The table lists this clonotype with many counts. The rearrangement links TRBV6-1 to TRBJ1-1, with D tentatively TRBD1 (5 bases). Germline V lookup: CDR1 MNHNS, CDR2 SASEGT. Trimming shortened V by 8 bases and J by 2 bases, and 9 bases separated the two germline ends. This CDR3 has 12 amino acids. The CDR3 loop reads CASHRRNTEAFF. In DNA form, the CDR3 reads TGTGCCAGCCACAGGCGAAACACTGAAGCTTTCTTT.

On this clonotype itself: A read error is possible here, since a much larger clone lies one base away. The CDR3 loop is CASREGQNSPHHF. Written as DNA, the CDR3 is TGTGCCAGCAGGGAGGGCCAGAATTCACCCCACCACTTT. This chain links TRBV5-4 with TRBJ1-6; D unresolved. The CDR3 is 13 amino acids. Germline-derived CDR1 and CDR2 are SGHNT and YYREEE (reference sequence).

This clonotype showed up many times. This rearrangement joins TRBV7-2 to TRBJ2-2; possibly TRBD2 for D (6 bases). V lost 5 bases to trimming and J lost 3 bases, with 10 bases between them. Germline V gives CDR1 SGHTA, CDR2 FQGNSA. This CDR3 is built from 14 residues. The chain's CDR3 is CASSPGTYTGELFF. The CDR3 DNA reads TGTGCCAGCAGCCCGGGGACTTACACCGGGGAGCTGTTTTTT.